This is a list of T cell receptor beta chains from one sample in a study of neurological immune-mediated disorders. MiXCR, applied by TCRdb to the 5' RACE reads, yields one record per CDR3 protein. Seen here are over 55,000 distinct CDR3 sequences, about a tenth observed once, and the top ten hold approximately 9.5%. Sequencing was performed on PBMCs. Receptor source: a man aged 25 to 45 in good health. CDR3s include the opening cysteine and the closing phenylalanine or tryptophan. The order of the fields is J gene, V gene, clone size, D gene, CDR3 protein, CDR3 DNA. A D gene is named only where the DNA matches it firmly. Clone size is stated in some rows and not others, as once, few, many or a class when expanded.

j_gene: TRBJ2-2
v_gene: TRBV5-1
abundance: many
d_gene: -
CDR3aa: CATSPEGRTGELFF
CDR3nt: TGCGCCACCTCCCCCGAGGGGCGAACCGGGGAGCTGTTTTTT

j_gene: TRBJ2-2
v_gene: TRBV28
abundance: many
d_gene: TRBD1
CDR3aa: CASSRPDVLHKQGEGTGELFF
CDR3nt: TGTGCCAGCAGTCGGCCTGACGTCCTGCATAAACAGGGGGAAGGCACCGGGGAGCTGTTTTTT

j_gene: TRBJ2-7
v_gene: TRBV28
abundance: many
d_gene: -
CDR3aa: CASSLVRRSEQYF
CDR3nt: TGTGCCAGCAGTTTAGTAAGAAGAAGCGAGCAGTACTTC

j_gene: TRBJ2-7
v_gene: TRBV30
abundance: many
d_gene: -
CDR3aa: CAWSVIQVRSEQYF
CDR3nt: TGTGCCTGGAGCGTAATTCAGGTCCGTTCCGAGCAGTACTTC

j_gene: TRBJ2-5
v_gene: TRBV27
abundance: many
d_gene: -
CDR3aa: CASSHDMGLGETQYF
CDR3nt: TGTGCCAGCAGTCACGACATGGGTTTAGGGGAGACCCAGTACTTC

j_gene: TRBJ2-5
v_gene: TRBV5-1
abundance: many
d_gene: -
CDR3aa: CAVPSLWAQETQYF
CDR3nt: TGCGCCGTACCCAGCCTTTGGGCACAAGAGACCCAGTACTTC

j_gene: TRBJ1-4
v_gene: TRBV27
abundance: many
d_gene: -
CDR3aa: CASGIQGANEKLFF
CDR3nt: TGTGCCAGCGGGATACAGGGCGCTAATGAAAAACTGTTTTTT

j_gene: TRBJ2-1
v_gene: TRBV28
abundance: many
d_gene: -
CDR3aa: CASTAAVAVYNEQFF
CDR3nt: TGTGCCAGCACCGCGGCAGTAGCGGTTTACAATGAGCAGTTCTTC

j_gene: TRBJ1-4
v_gene: TRBV28
abundance: -
d_gene: -
CDR3aa: CASSLVTTNEKLFF
CDR3nt: TGTGCCAGCAGTTTGGTCACAACTAATGAAAAACTGTTTTTT

j_gene: TRBJ2-1
v_gene: TRBV5-1
abundance: many
d_gene: TRBD2
CDR3aa: CASSPGLAGNEQFF
CDR3nt: TGCGCCAGCAGCCCGGGACTAGCGGGCAATGAGCAGTTCTTC

j_gene: TRBJ1-4
v_gene: TRBV5-1
abundance: many
d_gene: -
CDR3aa: CASSPVGSEKLFF
CDR3nt: TGCGCCAGCAGCCCCGTTGGGAGTGAAAAACTGTTTTTT

j_gene: TRBJ1-1
v_gene: TRBV29-1
abundance: many
d_gene: -
CDR3aa: CSVERDNTPTEAFF
CDR3nt: TGCAGCGTTGAAAGGGACAACACCCCAACCGAAGCTTTCTTT

j_gene: TRBJ2-4
v_gene: TRBV28
abundance: -
d_gene: -
CDR3aa: CASSLLNGVLLAKNIQYF
CDR3nt: TGTGCCAGCAGCCTTCTGAATGGGGTTCTTCTAGCCAAAAACATTCAGTACTTC

j_gene: TRBJ2-1
v_gene: TRBV6-6
abundance: -
d_gene: TRBD2
CDR3aa: CASSYSGGRQIEQFF
CDR3nt: TGTGCCAGCAGTTACTCTGGCGGGAGACAAATTGAGCAGTTCTTC

j_gene: TRBJ1-1
v_gene: TRBV20-1
abundance: many
d_gene: TRBD1
CDR3aa: CSARSLGQGAEAFF
CDR3nt: TGCAGTGCTAGGAGTCTCGGACAGGGCGCTGAAGCTTTCTTT

j_gene: TRBJ2-3
v_gene: TRBV27
abundance: many
d_gene: -
CDR3aa: CASSASTADGVSDTQYF
CDR3nt: TGTGCCAGCAGTGCCTCCACGGCGGATGGGGTATCAGATACGCAGTATTTT

j_gene: TRBJ2-1
v_gene: TRBV6-5
abundance: many
d_gene: -
CDR3aa: CASSYGGRRNEQFF
CDR3nt: TGTGCCAGCAGTTACGGGGGAAGGAGGAATGAGCAGTTCTTC

j_gene: TRBJ2-1
v_gene: TRBV7-7
abundance: many
d_gene: -
CDR3aa: CASSLSPPGEQFF
CDR3nt: TGTGCCAGCAGCTTATCACCCCCCGGTGAGCAGTTCTTC

j_gene: TRBJ1-5
v_gene: TRBV28
abundance: many
d_gene: -
CDR3aa: CASRKRLNSNQPQHF
CDR3nt: TGTGCCAGCAGGAAGAGGTTAAATAGCAATCAGCCCCAGCATTTT

j_gene: TRBJ1-1
v_gene: TRBV5-1
abundance: many
d_gene: TRBD1
CDR3aa: CASSVGGQTNTEAFF
CDR3nt: TGCGCCAGCAGCGTGGGGGGACAGACGAACACTGAAGCTTTCTTT

j_gene: TRBJ1-5
v_gene: TRBV28
abundance: many
d_gene: -
CDR3aa: CASSFQDRNQPQHF
CDR3nt: TGTGCCAGCAGTTTCCAGGACAGAAATCAGCCCCAGCATTTT

j_gene: TRBJ2-1
v_gene: TRBV11-3
abundance: many
d_gene: -
CDR3aa: CASSFDNEQFF
CDR3nt: TGTGCCAGCAGCTTCGACAATGAGCAGTTCTTC

j_gene: TRBJ2-1
v_gene: TRBV28
abundance: -
d_gene: -
CDR3aa: CASSFRSKVAYNEQFF
CDR3nt: TGTGCCAGCAGTTTTAGGTCAAAGGTAGCCTACAATGAGCAGTTCTTC

j_gene: TRBJ1-5
v_gene: TRBV6-5
abundance: -
d_gene: -
CDR3aa: CASRKRGYGNQPQHF
CDR3nt: TGTGCCAGCAGGAAACGGGGGTATGGTAATCAGCCCCAGCATTTT

j_gene: TRBJ2-2
v_gene: TRBV29-1
abundance: -
d_gene: -
CDR3aa: CSVLSGTSTGELFF
CDR3nt: TGCAGCGTTCTCAGCGGCACTAGTACCGGGGAGCTGTTTTTT

j_gene: TRBJ1-4
v_gene: TRBV28
abundance: many
d_gene: -
CDR3aa: CASIGGSNEKLFF
CDR3nt: TGTGCCAGCATTGGAGGATCTAATGAAAAACTGTTTTTT

j_gene: TRBJ2-6
v_gene: TRBV25-1
abundance: many
d_gene: TRBD1
CDR3aa: CASSLDRAGANVLTF
CDR3nt: TGTGCCAGCAGCCTCGACAGGGCTGGGGCCAACGTCCTGACTTTC

j_gene: TRBJ2-7
v_gene: TRBV6-1
abundance: many
d_gene: -
CDR3aa: CASSEEGEWYEQYF
CDR3nt: TGTGCCAGCAGTGAAGAGGGGGAGTGGTACGAGCAGTACTTC